This record looks at one T cell receptor beta chain sequence and its context. This sample is part of a study of CD8 T cells in Susac syndrome. An amount of RNA that ranged from roughly 0.45 to 1 ug was reverse transcribed with random hexamers. Each CDR3 protein is one row after TCRdb ran MiXCR on the immunoSEQ multiplex PCR reads. The sample contains 50,000 to 65,000 distinct CDR3 sequences, about 92% of which appear only once. V was trimmed by 5 bases and J by 0 bases, leaving 14 bases between them. Germline CDR1 reads SEHNR; CDR2 reads FQNEAQ (reference sequence). CDR3 length: 16 residues. Source material: CD8+ T cells from PBMCs. The chain combines TRBV7-9 with TRBJ2-1, with D perhaps TRBD1 (6 bases). The sequence was collected from a human donor in good health. The DNA for the CDR3 is TGTGCCAGCAGCCCCCCCGACAGGTCCTCCTACAATGAGCAGTTCTTC. This encodes CASSPPDRSSYNEQFF.